This TCR beta chain was retrieved from a study of T-cell memory formation after mild COVID-19. Across the study: Clusters were largely donor specific.

TCRdb re-called the 5' RACE reads through MiXCR, storing one row per CDR3 protein. The sample shows hundreds of thousands of distinct CDR3 sequences, approximately 21% of them seen only once. V was trimmed by 0 bases and J by 4 bases, leaving 16 bases between them. The CDR3 extends over 16 amino acids. Per germline, CDR1 SGHRS and CDR2 YFSETQ. This clonotype appeared a few times. Sequenced material: PBMCs or a T cell subset sorted from them (not recorded which). The receptor's source is an adult woman who had mild COVID-19 (a few samples of this study predate the infection). Cell type and time point are not known. This sequence joins TRBV5-1 and TRBJ1-2, with D possibly being TRBD1 (5 bases). The CDR3 sequence is CASSLATTRGIYGYTF. The CDR3, as DNA: TGCGCCAGCAGCTTGGCCACTACTCGGGGGATCTATGGCTACACCTTC.